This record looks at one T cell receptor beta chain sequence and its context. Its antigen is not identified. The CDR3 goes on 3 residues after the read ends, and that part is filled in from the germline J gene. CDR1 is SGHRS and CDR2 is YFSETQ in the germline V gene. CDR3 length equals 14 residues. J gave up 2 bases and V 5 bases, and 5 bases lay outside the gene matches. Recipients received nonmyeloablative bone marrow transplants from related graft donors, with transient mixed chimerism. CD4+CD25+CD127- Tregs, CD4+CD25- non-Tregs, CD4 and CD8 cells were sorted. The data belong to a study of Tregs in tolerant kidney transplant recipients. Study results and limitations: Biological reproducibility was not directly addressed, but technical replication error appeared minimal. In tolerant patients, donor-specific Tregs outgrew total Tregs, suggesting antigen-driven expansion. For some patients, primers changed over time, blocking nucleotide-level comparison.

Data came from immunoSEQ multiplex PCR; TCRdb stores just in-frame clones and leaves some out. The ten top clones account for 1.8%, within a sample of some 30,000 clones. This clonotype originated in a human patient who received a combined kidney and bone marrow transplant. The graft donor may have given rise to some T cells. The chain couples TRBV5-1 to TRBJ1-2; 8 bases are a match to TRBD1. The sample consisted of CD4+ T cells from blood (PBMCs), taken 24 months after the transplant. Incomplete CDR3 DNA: TGCGCCAGCAGTCCCGACAGGGGCAACTATGGC. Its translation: CASSPDRGNYG. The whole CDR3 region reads CASSPDRGNYGYTF.